The T cell receptor beta chain under discussion was sequenced for a study of blood T cell repertoires in COVID-19. The overall study: Italy, Spain and the United States were the sources of the convalescent and acute COVID-19 samples. T cells, B-cell-depleted T cells, or PBMCs provided the cDNA or gDNA that served as material.

CDR1 is LNHDA, CDR2 SQIVND, per germline (reference sequence). V dropped 8 bases and J dropped 2; count of bases not matched to a gene: 4. The CDR3 has 13 amino acids. As originally analysed: For nucleated cells, counts were estimated from reference gene primer amplification. Generated by immunoSEQ multiplex PCR, the TCRdb table keeps only in-frame clones and is missing some. From that table come the V and J calls and clone size; the DNA was used to work out D and trimming. Of some 200,000 clones listed, roughly 85% are singletons. The chain links TRBV19 to TRBJ2-5; TRBD2 aligns across 8 bases. The sample was peripheral blood. The receptor was isolated from a woman between 65 and 79 years old with acute or convalescent COVID-19. CDR3 sequence: CASAGGRQETQYF. For the CDR3, the DNA is TGTGCCAGTGCGGGAGGCAGACAAGAGACCCAGTACTTC.